One T cell receptor beta chain is described in this entry. Its antigen is not known. These data originate in a study of cytomegalovirus exposure and HLA in healthy donors. In the study overall: Findings of an earlier analysis included over 95 million unique TCR beta sequences from some 190 million T cells. Study-level results: The study carried out a later analysis of TCR beta sequences. It associated approximately 17,000 of them with specific HLA alleles at a false discovery rate of 0.05. The study put some 150 TCR beta chains on its list as cytomegalovirus-associated. A missense DCLRE1C variant was associated with V- and J-gene trimming of TCR beta chains in a later analysis, and an independent cohort replicated the association.

This CDR3 is 15 amino acids long. The germline V gene encodes CDR1 MNHEY and CDR2 SVGAGI. V gave up 5 bases and J gave up 3 bases, with 14 bases separating them. Primers included in the PCR were 60 Vbeta and 13 Jbeta primers. Produced via immunoSEQ multiplex PCR; TCRdb's table is partial and in-frame only. The sample carries roughly 200,000 clones, 75% to 80% recorded once. The chain recombines TRBV6-5 with TRBJ1-5; TRBD1 is a possible D gene (6 bases). The receptor was derived from a woman in her 30s in good health and CMV-seropositive. Sample: PBMCs. The chain's CDR3 is CASSMTGLLNQPQHF. CDR3 DNA: TGTGCCAGCAGTATGACAGGCCTCCTCAATCAGCCCCAGCATTTT.